Each of the 14 T cell receptor beta chains below was sequenced from the same sample in a study of T cells after posttransplantation cyclophosphamide. TCRdb's copy holds only in-frame clones and misses some; the assay was immunoSEQ multiplex PCR. The data contain 11,000 to 15,000 clones, roughly 72% of them singletons. Source material: memory CD4+ T cells sorted from PBMCs. Receptors were obtained from a man aged 45-65 years.

The chain recombines TRBV11-1 with TRBJ2-2, with 7 bases that match TRBD1. V lost 5 bases, J lost 4 bases, and 7 bases stayed unmatched. The CDR3 covers 15 residues. The germline gives CDR1 SGHAT, CDR2 FQDESV (reference sequence). The CDR3 coding sequence is TGTGCCAGCAGCCCCCACAGGGGCCTCACCGGGGAGCTGTTTTTT. It translates to CASSPHRGLTGELFF.

The chain carries TRBV28 and TRBJ1-2, with 7 bases lining up with TRBD1. V lost 5 bases and J lost 2; bases outside the gene matches: 2. Per the germline V gene, CDR1 is MDHEN and CDR2 is SYDVKM. This CDR3 is 13 amino acids long. This CDR3 is CASSKQGNYGYTF. The CDR3 region has the DNA TGTGCCAGCAGTAAACAGGGGAACTATGGCTACACCTTC.

A few counts support this clone. As DNA, the CDR3 is TGTGCCTGGAGTGTATATAGGACAGGGAAAAATTCACCCCTCCACTTT. This codes for CAWSVYRTGKNSPLHF. V usage is TRBV30 and J usage is TRBJ1-6; 8 nucleotides agree with TRBD1. The ends lost 0 bases at V and 7 bases at J; junction bases unmatched: 8. The V gene's germline CDR1 is GTSNPN and CDR2 SVGIG (reference sequence). This CDR3 comprises 16 residues.

This clone was seen just once. The chain combines TRBV10-3 with TRBJ1-5, with TRBD1 matching over 10 bases. The ends lost 0 bases at V and 7 bases at J; junction bases unmatched: 6. The CDR3 length is 16 residues. Germline CDR1 ENHRY, CDR2 SYGVKD. In nucleotides, the CDR3 is TGTGCCATCAGTGAGTCCTACCGGGACAGGGGACAGCCCCAGCATTTT. Translation: CAISESYRDRGQPQHF.

J is TRBJ2-3 and V is TRBV2; maybe TRBD1 (8 bases). Germline V gene lookup returns CDR1 SNHLY and CDR2 FYNNEI. This CDR3 has 13 residues. The V end was cut by 5 bases, the J end by 5 bases, with 11 bases between. CDR3 protein: CASSTGGVDTQYF. The CDR3 coding sequence is TGTGCCAGCAGTACAGGGGGGGTAGATACGCAGTATTTT.

V usage is TRBV19 and J usage is TRBJ1-2; TRBD1 aligns across 10 bases. There are 16 residues in the CDR3. Per germline, CDR1 LNHDA and CDR2 SQIVND (reference sequence). J gave up 0 bases and V 7 bases, and 8 bases lay outside the gene matches. The DNA for the CDR3 is TGTGCCAGTACCAGAGGACAGGGGGTCACTAACTATGGCTACACCTTC. Amino acid sequence: CASTRGQGVTNYGYTF.

The chain combines TRBV30 with TRBJ1-6, with D hard to call. Germline loops: CDR1 GTSNPN, CDR2 SVGIG (reference sequence). The CDR3 length is 13 residues. Trimming cost V 7 bases and J 9 bases, with 16 bases left between them. CDR3 amino acids: CASNQVIGSPLHF. In DNA form, the CDR3 reads TGTGCCTCGAATCAGGTTATTGGTTCACCCCTCCACTTT.

CDR3 nucleotides: TGTGCCAGCAGCCCACCCAGGACAGGAAGGGATGGCTACACCTTC. As protein: CASSPPRTGRDGYTF. The chain links TRBV7-2 to TRBJ1-2; 7 bases align to TRBD1. Germline-derived CDR1 and CDR2 are SGHTA and FQGNSA. CDR3 length equals 15 residues. The junction had 12 bases not matched to a gene; V was cut back by 5 bases and J by 6 bases.

CDR3 residues: CASSSPPGPSTDTQYF. In nucleotides, the CDR3 is TGTGCCAGCAGCTCGCCCCCGGGTCCAAGCACAGATACGCAGTATTTT. The chain links TRBV11-3 to TRBJ2-3, with D hard to call. The CDR3 contains 16 residues. Deletions cut 4 bases from V and 0 bases from J, with 14 bases between. Germline assignment: CDR1 SGHNT and CDR2 YENEEA.

The rearrangement uses TRBV6-5 and TRBJ1-1; D not certain. Germline CDR1 is MNHEY and CDR2 is SVGAGI. Trimming removed 8 bases from V and 0 bases from J, with 10 bases in between. The CDR3 is 13 residues long. The CDR3 spells CASAGRVNTEAFF. In DNA form, the CDR3 reads TGTGCCAGCGCTGGGCGAGTGAACACTGAAGCTTTCTTT.

This chain uses TRBV5-6 with TRBJ1-5; D is unclear. The length of the CDR3 is 12 residues. Germline CDR1 reads SGHDT; CDR2 reads YYEEEE. The V gene lost 4 bases and the J gene lost 7 bases, with 9 bases spanning the gap. The CDR3 coding sequence is TGTGCCAGCAGCCGCGGGAGACAGCCCCAGCATTTT. This sequence encodes CASSRGRQPQHF.

The CDR3 coding sequence is TGCGCCAGCAGCCAAGTTTCAGGGGTCGGGGCCAACGTCCTGACTTTC. Its translation is CASSQVSGVGANVLTF. The chain uses TRBV4-1 and TRBJ2-6; perhaps TRBD1 as D (6 bases). Trimming took 1 base from V and 4 from J, leaving 11 bases between them. The germline V gene encodes CDR1 MGHRA and CDR2 YSYEKL. The CDR3 length is 16 residues.

A word on this clone: Since no conserved phenylalanine or tryptophan closes the CDR3, a read error is the likely cause. The V and J genes are TRBV6-6 and TRBJ1-3, with TRBD1 identical over 8 bases. This CDR3 contains 16 residues. The V gene's germline CDR1 is MNHNY and CDR2 SVGAGI (reference sequence). Trimming took 6 bases from V and 2 from J; bases not matched to a gene: 9. This CDR3 reads CASSRSPGGAGNTIYL. The CDR3 DNA follows: TGTGCCAGCAGCCGAAGCCCAGGGGGCGCTGGAAACACCATATATCTT.

This clone was detected only once. The rearrangement joins TRBV20-1 to TRBJ2-3, with D unresolved. The germline V and J ends were trimmed by 1 base and 5 bases, with 4 bases remaining between them. Per the germline V gene, CDR1 is DFQATT and CDR2 is SNEGSKA (reference sequence). This CDR3 is 11 amino acids long. The CDR3 loop reads CSARGQDTQYF. The CDR3 bases are TGCAGTGCTAGAGGGCAAGATACGCAGTATTTT.